The clone carrying this TCR beta chain was detected only a few times. Its antigen is unknown. These data come from a study of brain T cells in children with intractable seizures. Study observations and caveats: Viral specificity was inferred only from CDR3 similarity; HCMV serostatus was unknown. Pre-surgery blood may have been undersampled, hiding some clones.

Only cases whose brain tissue showed the highest T cell transcript signatures were sequenced. At least one anti-epileptic drug was given before surgery. The repertoire was sequenced with immunoSEQ multiplex PCR; TCRdb's copy has only in-frame clones and lacks some. The sample consists of 65,000 to 85,000 clones, approximately 94% of them appearing once. This CDR3 has 13 residues. V was shortened by 8 bases and J by 0 bases, with 14 bases between the two germline ends. Germline CDR1 is GTSNPN and CDR2 is SVGIG (reference sequence). The source material was peripheral blood, sampled at surgery. This chain joins TRBV30 and TRBJ2-7; D is possibly TRBD1 (7 bases). The sequence was obtained from a boy in the first two years of life with tuberous sclerosis and intractable seizures. The CDR3 reads CAGRRDSSYEQYF. The CDR3 nucleotides read TGTGCCGGCCGGCGGGACAGCTCCTACGAGCAGTACTTC.